This T cell receptor (beta chain) was identified in a study of Ad26.COV2.S vaccination and SARS-CoV-2 variants. Study as a whole: A COV1001 Ad26.COV2.S trial-arm participant provided the sample. General study findings and limits: Quantification of TCR breadth and depth may have yielded underestimates of total T cell responses.

Regarding this clone: Its antigen is not known.

The CDR3 is 16 residues long. In germline, CDR1 is SGHDT, CDR2 YYEEEE. V was clipped by 0 bases and J by 6 bases, with 18 bases between them. Data came from immunoSEQ multiplex PCR; TCRdb stores just in-frame clones and leaves some out. This table holds 350,000 to 500,000 clones, over 75% found once. Treatment specified: over 15 received Ad26.COV2.S at low or high dose, single or two shots; about 5 received placebo; per-sample allocation not given. Sampling occurred on day 63 after the first vaccine or placebo injection. This chain uses TRBV5-6 with TRBJ1-1; D is perhaps TRBD1 (6 bases). The sample here was peripheral blood, taken in a trial of Ad26.COV2.S vaccine versus placebo. The receptor was isolated from a person aged 18-65 years who received the Ad26.COV2.S COVID-19 vaccine or a placebo. CDR3 protein: CASSLVGAGAEAEAFF. The DNA of the CDR3 is TGTGCCAGCAGCTTGGTCGGGGCAGGGGCGGAGGCTGAAGCTTTCTTT. The entire variable domain, with the rest obtained from reference TRBV5-6 and TRBJ1-1, is as follows: DAGVTQSPTHLIKTRGQQVTLRCSPKSGHDTVSWYQQALGQGPQFIFQYYEEEERQRGNFPDRFSGHQFPNYSSELNVNALLLGDSALYLCASSLVGAGAEAEAFFGQGTRLTVV.